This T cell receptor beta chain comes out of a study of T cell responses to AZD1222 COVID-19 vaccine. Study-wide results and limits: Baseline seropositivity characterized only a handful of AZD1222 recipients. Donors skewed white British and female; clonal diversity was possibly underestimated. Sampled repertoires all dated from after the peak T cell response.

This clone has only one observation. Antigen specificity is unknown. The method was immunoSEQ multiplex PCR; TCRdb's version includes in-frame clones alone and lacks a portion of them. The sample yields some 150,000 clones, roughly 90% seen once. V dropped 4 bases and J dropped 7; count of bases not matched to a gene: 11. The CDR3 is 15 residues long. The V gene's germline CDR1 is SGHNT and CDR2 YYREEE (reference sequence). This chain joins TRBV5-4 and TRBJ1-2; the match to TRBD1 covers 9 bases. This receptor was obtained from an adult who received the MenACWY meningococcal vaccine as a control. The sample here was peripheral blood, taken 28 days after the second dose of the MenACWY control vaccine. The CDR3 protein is CASSEVRQGESGYTF. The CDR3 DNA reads TGTGCCAGCAGCGAAGTGAGACAGGGGGAAAGTGGCTACACCTTC.